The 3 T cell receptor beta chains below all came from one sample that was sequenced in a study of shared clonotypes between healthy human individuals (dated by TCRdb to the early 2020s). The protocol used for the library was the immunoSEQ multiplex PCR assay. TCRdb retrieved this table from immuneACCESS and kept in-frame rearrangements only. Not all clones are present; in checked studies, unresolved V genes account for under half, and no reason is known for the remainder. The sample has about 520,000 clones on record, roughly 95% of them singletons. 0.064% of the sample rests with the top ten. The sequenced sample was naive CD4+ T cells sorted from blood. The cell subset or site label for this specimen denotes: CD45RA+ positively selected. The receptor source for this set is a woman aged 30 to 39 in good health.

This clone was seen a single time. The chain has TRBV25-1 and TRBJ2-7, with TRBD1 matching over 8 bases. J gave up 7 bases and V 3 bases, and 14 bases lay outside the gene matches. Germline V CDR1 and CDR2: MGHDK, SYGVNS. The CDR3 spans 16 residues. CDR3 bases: TGTGCCAGCAGTGACGGACAGGGCGGGCCCCTACGGGAGCAGTACTTC. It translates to CASSDGQGGPLREQYF.

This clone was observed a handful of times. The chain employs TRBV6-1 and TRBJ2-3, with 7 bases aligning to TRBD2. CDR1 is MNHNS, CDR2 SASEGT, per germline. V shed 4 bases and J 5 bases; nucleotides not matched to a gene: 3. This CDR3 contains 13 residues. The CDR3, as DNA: TGTGCCAGCAGTGGACTAGCTGTAGATACGCAGTATTTT. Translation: CASSGLAVDTQYF.

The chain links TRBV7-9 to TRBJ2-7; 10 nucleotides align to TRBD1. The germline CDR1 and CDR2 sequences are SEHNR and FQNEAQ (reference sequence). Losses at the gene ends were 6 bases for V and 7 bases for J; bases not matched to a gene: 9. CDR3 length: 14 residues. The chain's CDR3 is CASRPGTGVREQYF. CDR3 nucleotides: TGTGCCAGCAGGCCCGGGACAGGGGTACGAGAGCAGTACTTC.